This T cell receptor beta chain was sequenced for a study of T-cell reconstitution after alpha-beta-depleted transplantation in children. This clonotype came up a few times. CDR1 is SGHRS, CDR2 YFSETQ, per germline. Trimming stripped 4 bases from V and 1 base from J, with 15 bases between. This CDR3 comprises 17 residues. The authors prepared the TCRbeta library with unique molecular identifiers. TCRdb processed the PCR reads anew with MiXCR; each CDR3 protein has one entry. The sample consists of roughly 200,000 distinct CDR3 sequences, 8% to 10% of them appearing once. Sequenced material: PBMCs from the stem cell graft donor, taken from the stem cell graft. The origin of this receptor is a human donor who donated a stem cell graft to a child with acute lymphoblastic leukemia. The V gene is TRBV5-1, the J gene TRBJ2-6; weak D call: TRBD2 (6 bases). This CDR3 is CASSPGGVPSGANVLTF. The CDR3 DNA reads as TGCGCCAGCAGCCCTGGAGGGGTTCCATCTGGGGCCAACGTCCTGACTTTC. Combining the CDR3 with reference TRBV5-1 and TRBJ2-6 gives the whole variable domain KAGVTQTPRYLIKTRGQQVTLSCSPISGHRSVSWYQQTPGQGLQFLFEYFSETQRNKGNFPGRFSGRQFSNSRSEMNVSTLELGDSALYLCASSPGGVPSGANVLTFGAGSRLTVL.